This passage covers 15 T cell receptor beta chains from one sample sequenced in a study of CD8 T cells in ankylosing spondylitis. Study results and caveats: Made up of under 10 highly homologous variants, a TCR beta motif appeared characteristic of ankylosing spondylitis blood.

TCRdb ran MiXCR on the 5' RACE reads and lists one entry per CDR3 protein. Of roughly 700,000 distinct CDR3 sequences listed, around 20% are singletons. Their antigens remain unidentified. The source material was blood, either unsorted or a sorted T cell fraction (not recorded which). The receptor set was obtained from a male donor with ankylosing spondylitis.

The V and J genes are TRBV12-3 or TRBV12-4 and TRBJ1-3; D might be TRBD1 (5 bases). V was clipped by 8 bases and J by 0 bases, with 20 bases between them. The CDR3 covers 17 residues. The CDR3 region has the DNA TGTGCCAGCCTGGTGGGAGCAGGGTCTTACTCTGGAAACACCATATATTTT. Its protein is CASLVGAGSYSGNTIYF.

V usage is TRBV20-1 and J usage is TRBJ2-7; D is ambiguous. V lost 1 base and J 2 bases, leaving 9 bases between the germline ends. Germline V gene lookup returns CDR1 DFQATT and CDR2 SNEGSKA (reference sequence). CDR3 size: 13 residues. CDR3 bases: TGCAGTGCTAGAGTCGCCAACACCTACGAGCAGTACTTC. It encodes CSARVANTYEQYF.

The rearrangement joins TRBV3-1 to TRBJ1-1; D ambiguous. The V and J ends lost 1 base and 4 bases respectively, with 7 bases between them. The V gene's germline CDR1 is LGHDT and CDR2 YNNKEL (reference sequence). The CDR3 has 13 amino acids. The CDR3 DNA sequence: TGTGCCAGCAGCCAAGGATTAACCACTGAAGCTTTCTTT. Translated: CASSQGLTTEAFF.

V usage is TRBV11-2 and J usage is TRBJ1-1, with TRBD1 matching 9 bases. The CDR3 runs 15 residues. From germline, CDR1 is SGHAT and CDR2 FQNNGV. With V trimmed by 4 bases and J by 2 bases, 5 bases remained unmatched. CDR3 in amino acids: CASSSRTGENTEAFF. The CDR3, as DNA: TGTGCCAGCAGCTCCCGGACAGGGGAAAACACTGAAGCTTTCTTT. Drawing the rest from reference TRBV11-2 and TRBJ1-1, the complete variable domain is EAGVAQSPRYKIIEKRQSVAFWCNPISGHATLYWYQQILGQGPKLLIQFQNNGVVDDSQLPKDRFSAERLKGVDSTLKIQPAKLEDSAVYLCASSSRTGENTEAFFGQGTRLTVV.

This clonotype has more than one count but fewer than ten. The chain combines TRBV7-2 with TRBJ1-1; D is possibly TRBD1 (6 bases). Deletions cut 4 bases from V and 0 bases from J, with 15 bases between. CDR3 size: 16 residues. Per the germline V gene, CDR1 is SGHTA and CDR2 is FQGNSA. Here the CDR3 reads CASSSALQGLNTEAFF. The DNA of the CDR3 is TGTGCCAGCAGCTCCGCTCTACAGGGACTGAACACTGAAGCTTTCTTT.

In its sample, this clonotype was seen a few times. This chain joins TRBV5-6 and TRBJ2-2, with 7 bases matching TRBD2. The CDR3 spans 16 residues. V shed 4 bases and J 4 bases; nucleotides not matched to a gene: 10. CDR1 and CDR2 (germline): SGHDT, YYEEEE. CDR3 in amino acids: CASSLLEQRGTGELFF. In DNA, the CDR3 is TGTGCCAGCAGCCTTTTGGAGCAGCGGGGCACCGGGGAGCTGTTTTTT.

The CDR3 here is CASSPAWEGEAFF. CDR3 in DNA: TGTGCCAGCAGCCCAGCTTGGGAAGGCGAAGCTTTCTTT. The chain is built from TRBV6-6 and TRBJ1-1, with D unresolved. The V and J ends lost 6 bases and 8 bases respectively, with 16 bases between them. CDR3 length: 13 amino acids. CDR1 and CDR2 (germline): MNHNY, SVGAGI (reference sequence).

Only a few counts were recorded for this clonotype. The V gene is TRBV20-1, the J gene TRBJ2-7, with 9 bases identical to TRBD1. Germline V gene lookup returns CDR1 DFQATT and CDR2 SNEGSKA (reference sequence). The J segment lost 5 bases and the V segment lost 4 bases, leaving 9 bases of the junction unmatched. This CDR3 is built from 14 residues. The CDR3 is CSAKAGTGPHEQYF. The CDR3 nucleotides are TGCAGTGCTAAAGCCGGGACAGGGCCCCACGAGCAGTACTTC.

J is TRBJ2-2 and V is TRBV24-1, with D uncertain. Trimming removed 7 bases at V and 6 bases at J, with 11 bases between. This CDR3 region has 13 residues. CDR1 is KGHDR, CDR2 SFDVKD, per germline. CDR3 nucleotide sequence: TGTGCCACCAGGGCTAGTCGACCCGGGGAGCTGTTTTTT. Amino acid sequence: CATRASRPGELFF.

The V and J genes are TRBV11-2 and TRBJ2-3; TRBD2 aligns across 9 bases. V gave up 5 bases and J gave up 3 bases; unmatched junction bases: 9. The germline gives CDR1 SGHAT, CDR2 FQNNGV. CDR3 length: 16 residues. The DNA of the CDR3 is TGTGCCAGCAGCCAGCGGGCCAGCGGGAGGACAGATACGCAGTATTTT. It is translated as CASSQRASGRTDTQYF.

This sequence joins TRBV10-3 and TRBJ2-7; 9 bases align to TRBD1. The length of the CDR3 is 12 residues. With V trimmed by 9 bases and J by 3 bases, 3 bases remained unmatched. CDR1 and CDR2 from the germline V gene are ENHRY and SYGVKD. CDR3 region: CAIRQGGYEQYF. The CDR3 nucleotides read TGTGCCATTAGACAGGGGGGCTACGAGCAGTACTTC.

The rearrangement links TRBV7-9 to TRBJ1-2, with 9 nucleotides matching TRBD1. The CDR3 loop spans 15 amino acids. J lost 4 bases, V lost 5 bases, and 8 bases had no gene match. Germline values: CDR1 SEHNR, CDR2 FQNEAQ (reference sequence). CDR3 region: CASSRTGTGTYGYTF. The CDR3 nucleotides read TGTGCCAGCAGCCGCACCGGGACAGGGACCTATGGCTACACCTTC.

This clonotype was recorded a few times. The J gene is TRBJ2-7, the V gene TRBV20-1, with 9 bases lining up with TRBD1. Germline values: CDR1 DFQATT, CDR2 SNEGSKA (reference sequence). V shed 3 bases and J 0 bases; nucleotides not matched to a gene: 15. CDR3 length equals 18 residues. Here the CDR3 reads CSASGGQGGLYHSYEQYF. DNA of the CDR3: TGCAGTGCTAGTGGGGGACAGGGCGGCCTATATCACTCCTACGAGCAGTACTTC.

V and J are TRBV12-3 or TRBV12-4 and TRBJ1-1; D gene uncertain. Trimming took off 3 bases at V and 1 base at J, with 12 bases between the two ends. CDR3 length: 15 amino acids. The CDR3 DNA reads as TGTGCCAGCAGTTTTGGGATTTGGGAGAACACTGAAGCTTTCTTT. Its translation: CASSFGIWENTEAFF.

This clonotype was seen only a few times. The rearrangement links TRBV6-5 to TRBJ2-5; TRBD1 agrees at 8 bases. This CDR3 has 13 amino acids. CDR1 and CDR2 from the germline V gene are MNHEY and SVGAGI. V shed 0 bases, J shed 12 bases, and the junction held 6 bases outside the gene matches. In DNA, the CDR3 is TGTGCCAGCAGTTACTCCTACTGGGGACAGGAGTACTTC. Translation: CASSYSYWGQEYF.